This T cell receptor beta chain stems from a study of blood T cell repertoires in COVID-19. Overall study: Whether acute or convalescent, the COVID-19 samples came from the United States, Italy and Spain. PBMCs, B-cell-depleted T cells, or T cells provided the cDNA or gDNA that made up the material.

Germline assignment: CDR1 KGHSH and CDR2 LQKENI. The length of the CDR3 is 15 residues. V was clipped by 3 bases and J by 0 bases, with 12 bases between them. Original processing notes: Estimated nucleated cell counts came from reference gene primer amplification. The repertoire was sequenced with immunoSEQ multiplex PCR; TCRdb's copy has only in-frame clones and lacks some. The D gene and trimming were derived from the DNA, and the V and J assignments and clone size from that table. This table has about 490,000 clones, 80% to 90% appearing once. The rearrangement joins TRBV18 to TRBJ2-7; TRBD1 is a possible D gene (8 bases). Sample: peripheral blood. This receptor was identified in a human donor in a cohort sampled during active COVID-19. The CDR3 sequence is CASSPGGTGSYEQYF. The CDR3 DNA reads TGTGCCAGCTCACCGGGGGGGACAGGCTCCTACGAGCAGTACTTC.